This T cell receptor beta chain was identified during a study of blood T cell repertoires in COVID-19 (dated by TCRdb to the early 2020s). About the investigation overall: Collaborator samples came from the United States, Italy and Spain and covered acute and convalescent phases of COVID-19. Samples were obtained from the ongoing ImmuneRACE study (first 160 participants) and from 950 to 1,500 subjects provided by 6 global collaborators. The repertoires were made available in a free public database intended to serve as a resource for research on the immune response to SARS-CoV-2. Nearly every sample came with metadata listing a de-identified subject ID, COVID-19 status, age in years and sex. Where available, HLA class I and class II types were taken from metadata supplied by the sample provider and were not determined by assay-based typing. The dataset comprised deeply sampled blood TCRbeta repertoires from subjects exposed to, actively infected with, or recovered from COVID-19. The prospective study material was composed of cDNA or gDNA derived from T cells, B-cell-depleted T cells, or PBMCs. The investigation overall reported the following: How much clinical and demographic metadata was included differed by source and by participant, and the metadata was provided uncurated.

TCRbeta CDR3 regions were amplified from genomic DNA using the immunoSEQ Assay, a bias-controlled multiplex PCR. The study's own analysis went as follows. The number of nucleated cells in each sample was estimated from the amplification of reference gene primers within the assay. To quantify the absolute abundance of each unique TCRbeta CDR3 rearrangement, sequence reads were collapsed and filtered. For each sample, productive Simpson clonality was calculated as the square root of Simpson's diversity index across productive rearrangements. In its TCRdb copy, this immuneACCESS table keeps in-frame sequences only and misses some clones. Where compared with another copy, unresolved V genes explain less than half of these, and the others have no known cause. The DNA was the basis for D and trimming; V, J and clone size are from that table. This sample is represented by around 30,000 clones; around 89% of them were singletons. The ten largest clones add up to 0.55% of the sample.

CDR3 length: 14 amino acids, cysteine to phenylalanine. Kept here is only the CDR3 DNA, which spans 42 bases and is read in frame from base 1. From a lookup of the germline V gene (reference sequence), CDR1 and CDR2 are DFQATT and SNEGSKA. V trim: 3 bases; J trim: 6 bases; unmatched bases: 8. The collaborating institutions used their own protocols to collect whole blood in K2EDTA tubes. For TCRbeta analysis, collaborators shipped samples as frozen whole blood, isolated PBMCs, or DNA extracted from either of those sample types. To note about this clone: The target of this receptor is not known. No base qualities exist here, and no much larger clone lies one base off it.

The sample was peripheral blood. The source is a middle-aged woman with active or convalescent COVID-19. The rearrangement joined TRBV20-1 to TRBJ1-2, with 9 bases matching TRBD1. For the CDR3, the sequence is CSASGYRDRDGYTF. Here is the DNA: TGCAGTGCTAGTGGTTACCGGGACAGGGATGGCTACACCTTC.